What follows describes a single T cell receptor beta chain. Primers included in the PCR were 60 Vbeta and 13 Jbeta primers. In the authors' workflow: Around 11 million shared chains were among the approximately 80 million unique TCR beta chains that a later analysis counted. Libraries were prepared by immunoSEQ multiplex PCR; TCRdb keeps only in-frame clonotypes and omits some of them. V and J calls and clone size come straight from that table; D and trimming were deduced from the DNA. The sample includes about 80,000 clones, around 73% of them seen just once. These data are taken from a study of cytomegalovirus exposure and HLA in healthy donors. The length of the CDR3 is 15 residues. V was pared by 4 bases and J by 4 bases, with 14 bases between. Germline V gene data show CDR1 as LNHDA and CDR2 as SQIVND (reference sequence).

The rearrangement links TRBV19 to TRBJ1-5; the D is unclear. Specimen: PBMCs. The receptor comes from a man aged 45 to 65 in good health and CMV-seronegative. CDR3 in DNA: TGTGCCAGTAGTACCCCGGACGGGAAGAATCAGCCCCAGCATTTT. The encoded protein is CASSTPDGKNQPQHF.